The rows below give T cell receptor beta chains drawn from one sample of a study of graft-versus-host responses after intestinal transplantation. No cognate antigen is known for these TCRs. The protocol was immunoSEQ multiplex PCR, while the TCRdb copy is restricted to in-frame clones and leaves out a portion. The table has roughly 100,000 clones, more than 85% seen once. This specimen was unstimulated CD4+ T cells sorted from spleen or lymph node cells, taken before intestinal transplant. These receptors were collected from a human donor who received an intestinal transplant. Both conserved end residues are part of each CDR3. A D gene is named only where the DNA matches it firmly. Rows give clone size only sometimes, using once, few, many, or a class for an expanded clone.

>NA|NA|TRBV5-4|12|TRBJ2-1
CASSYTYNEQFF
TGTGCCAGCAGCTATACCTACAATGAGCAGTTCTTC
>NA|few|TRBV6-1|17|TRBJ1-3
CASSEYRAGGSGNTIYF
TGTGCCAGCAGTGAATATAGGGCAGGAGGCTCTGGAAACACCATATATTTT
>TRBD1|NA|TRBV6-1|15|TRBJ1-6
CASSELTGGYSPLHF
TGTGCCAGCAGTGAACTGACAGGGGGGTATTCACCCCTCCACTTT
>NA|NA|TRBV9|19|TRBJ2-4
CASSVGLAEWGLAKNIQYF
TGTGCCAGCAGCGTCGGGCTAGCGGAGTGGGGGCTAGCCAAAAACATTCAGTACTTC
>NA|NA|TRBV11-2|13|TRBJ2-5
CASSLGASETQYF
TGTGCCAGCAGCTTAGGGGCGAGTGAGACCCAGTACTTC
>NA|NA|TRBV6-6|12|TRBJ1-1
CASSTGNTEAFF
TGTGCCAGCAGCACAGGGAACACTGAAGCTTTCTTT
>NA|NA|TRBV5-1|14|TRBJ2-3
CASSSRIAADTQYF
TGCGCCAGCAGCTCAAGGATCGCCGCAGATACGCAGTATTTT
>NA|NA|TRBV12-5|14|TRBJ2-6
CASGLNSGANVLTF
TGTGCTAGTGGTTTAAACTCTGGGGCCAACGTCCTGACTTTC
>TRBD2|NA|TRBV28|15|TRBJ2-7
CASSITSGRTYEQYF
TGTGCCAGCAGTATAACTAGCGGGAGGACCTACGAGCAGTACTTC
>NA|NA|TRBV5-5|16|TRBJ2-4
CASRIGVQGSKNIQYF
TGTGCCAGCAGGATTGGTGTTCAGGGCTCCAAAAACATTCAGTACTTC
>TRBD1|NA|TRBV5-1|15|TRBJ1-3
CASSLDRGSGNTIYF
TGCGCCAGCAGCCTAGACAGGGGCTCTGGAAACACCATATATTTT
>NA|NA|TRBV29-1|12|TRBJ1-3
CSVLRPGNTIYF
TGCAGCGTTCTGCGGCCTGGAAACACCATATATTTT
>NA|once|TRBV5-1|14|TRBJ2-7
CASSQGISSYEQYF
TGCGCCAGCAGCCAAGGGATTAGCTCCTACGAGCAGTACTTC
>TRBD2|once|TRBV18|14|TRBJ2-5
CASSPSGYQETQYF
TGTGCCAGCTCCCCTAGCGGGTACCAAGAGACCCAGTACTTC
>NA|NA|TRBV19|13|TRBJ2-1
CASSRRDYSEQFF
TGTGCCAGTAGTCGCAGGGATTACAGTGAGCAGTTCTTC
>NA|NA|TRBV5-1|13|TRBJ2-7
CASSTNRADEQYF
TGCGCCAGCAGCACCAACAGGGCCGACGAGCAGTACTTC
>NA|NA|TRBV19|15|TRBJ1-6
CASSIEGLHNSPLHF
TGTGCCAGTAGTATAGAAGGACTTCATAATTCACCCCTCCACTTT
>NA|NA|TRBV6-1|17|TRBJ2-7
CASSELPPNRLTYEQYF
TGTGCCAGCAGTGAATTACCCCCAAACAGACTAACCTACGAGCAGTACTTC
>TRBD1|NA|TRBV10-3|14|TRBJ2-5
CAISRDSRWETQYF
TGTGCCATCAGCCGGGACAGTCGGTGGGAGACCCAGTACTTC
>TRBD1|NA|TRBV5-1|15|TRBJ1-4
CASSYDRAGVEKLFF
TGCGCCAGCAGCTACGACAGGGCCGGGGTTGAAAAACTGTTTTTT
>NA|NA|TRBV11-2|15|TRBJ2-7
CASSLDPGISYEQYF
TGTGCCAGCAGCTTGGATCCGGGAATCTCCTACGAGCAGTACTTC
>TRBD2|NA|TRBV7-4|15|TRBJ2-7
CASSPLAGEDYEQYF
TGTGCCAGCAGCCCTCTAGCGGGAGAAGACTACGAGCAGTACTTC
>NA|NA|TRBV6-5|12|TRBJ2-1
CASSELVGEQFF
TGTGCCAGCAGTGAATTAGTCGGTGAGCAGTTCTTC
>NA|NA|TRBV7-2|13|TRBJ2-1
CASRPQRGDEQFF
TGTGCCAGCAGGCCCCAGCGTGGTGATGAGCAGTTCTTC
>TRBD1|few|TRBV9|14|TRBJ1-2
CASSPRTGVSSYTF
TGTGCCAGCAGCCCCCGGACAGGGGTTAGTAGCTACACCTTC
>NA|NA|TRBV19|15|TRBJ1-5
CASSPRGIRGQPQHF
TGTGCCAGTAGTCCCCGCGGCATAAGAGGTCAGCCCCAGCATTTT
>NA|NA|TRBV27|15|TRBJ1-5
CASSLSRDSNQPQHF
TGTGCCAGCAGTTTATCCCGGGATAGCAATCAGCCCCAGCATTTT
>TRBD1|NA|TRBV5-1|15|TRBJ2-2
CASSNRTGGTGELFF
TGCGCCAGCAGTAATAGGACAGGGGGCACCGGGGAGCTGTTTTTT
>NA|NA|TRBV6-1|13|TRBJ2-2
CASRTANTGELFF
TGTGCCAGCAGGACAGCGAACACCGGGGAGCTGTTTTTT
>NA|NA|TRBV4-1|18|TRBJ2-3
CASSQGLSPRLHTDTQYF
TGCGCCAGCAGCCAAGGCCTCAGTCCCAGACTACACACAGATACGCAGTATTTT
>NA|NA|TRBV6-5|15|TRBJ1-5
CASRPAGGAGQPQHF
TGTGCCAGCAGGCCGGCGGGGGGCGCAGGTCAGCCCCAGCATTTT
>TRBD1|NA|TRBV27|17|TRBJ1-1
CASSTTGGARGNTEAFF
TGTGCCAGCAGTACGACAGGGGGCGCCCGGGGTAACACTGAAGCTTTCTTT
>NA|NA|TRBV6-1|14|TRBJ2-5
CAAQWADYQETQYF
TGTGCCGCCCAGTGGGCTGACTACCAAGAGACCCAGTACTTC
>TRBD2|NA|TRBV29-1|14|TRBJ2-3
CSGRLADTTDTQYF
TGCAGCGGGAGACTAGCGGATACCACAGATACGCAGTATTTT